This TCR beta chain was sequenced in a study of T cell responses to AZD1222 COVID-19 vaccine. General study points: Spike was spanned by vaccine-associated CD4 TCRs, with dominance at 160-218 and 743-854. It was only after the peak T cell response that any repertoires were sampled. Spike-specific TCR depth and breadth grew after two AZD1222 doses.

Trimming shortened V by 6 bases and J by 7 bases, and 7 bases separated the two germline ends. Germline V lookup: CDR1 DFQATT, CDR2 SNEGSKA (reference sequence). This CDR3 contains 11 residues. Repertoires were generated with immunoSEQ multiplex PCR, while TCRdb's copy carries only in-frame clones and drops some. The sample contains some 120,000 clones, approximately 88% of which appear only once. With respect to this clone: Its cognate antigen is unknown.

The sample in question was peripheral blood, obtained on day 0 of AZD1222 vaccination. The V call is TRBV20-1, the J call TRBJ1-6; D not resolved. The receptor's source is an adult in good health. This chain's CDR3 is CSARGNSPLHF. In DNA, the CDR3 is TGCAGTGCCCGTGGGAATTCACCCCTCCACTTT.